This TCR beta chain is from a study of regulatory T cells in long-lasting Graves disease. Study-wide points: Repertoires from persistent disease leaned toward TRBV28, TRBJ1-2 and TRBJ2-5.

CDR1 and CDR2 (germline): LGHNT, FRNRAP. The J segment lost 6 bases and the V segment lost 6 bases, leaving 2 bases of the junction unmatched. The CDR3 has 12 residues. Sample time point: persistent/refractory GD, antithyroid drugs over 5 years with positive TRAb. PBMCs provided the RNA from which the TCR library was made. This clonotype was seen ten or more times. No antigen is known for it. For TCR beta, libraries came from iRepertoire HTBI primers and Arm-PCR of CDR3 regions. From the multiplex PCR reads, TCRdb called clonotypes with MiXCR, one entry per CDR3 protein. The sample carries about 660,000 distinct CDR3 sequences, 25% to 30% recorded once.

This chain uses TRBV12-5 with TRBJ1-5; TRBD1 matches at 7 bases. The source was peripheral blood mononuclear cells (PBMCs), collected when the disease was refractory, from a patient treated with antithyroid drugs. This receptor was obtained from a female donor with Graves disease. The CDR3 loop reads CASGQGGQPQHF. The CDR3 nucleotides read TGTGCTAGTGGCCAGGGGGGTCAGCCCCAGCATTTT.